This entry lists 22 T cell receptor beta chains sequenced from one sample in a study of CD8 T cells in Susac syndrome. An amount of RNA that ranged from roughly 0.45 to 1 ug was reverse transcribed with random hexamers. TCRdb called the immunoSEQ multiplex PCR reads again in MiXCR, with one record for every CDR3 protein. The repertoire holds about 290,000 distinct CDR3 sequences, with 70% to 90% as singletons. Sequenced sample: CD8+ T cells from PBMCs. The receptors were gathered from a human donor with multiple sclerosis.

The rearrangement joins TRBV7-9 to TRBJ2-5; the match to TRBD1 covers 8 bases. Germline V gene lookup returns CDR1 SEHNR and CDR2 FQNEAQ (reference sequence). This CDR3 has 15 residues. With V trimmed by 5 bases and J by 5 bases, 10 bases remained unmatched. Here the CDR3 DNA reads TGTGCCAGCAGCATCCCGACAGGGGTTCACGAGACCCAGTACTTC. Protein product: CASSIPTGVHETQYF.

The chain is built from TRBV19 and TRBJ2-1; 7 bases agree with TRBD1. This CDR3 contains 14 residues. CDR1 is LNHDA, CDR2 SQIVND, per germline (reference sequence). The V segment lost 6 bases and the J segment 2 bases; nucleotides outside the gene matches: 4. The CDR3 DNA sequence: TGTGCCAGTAGAGTCCAGGGGGCCTACAATGAGCAGTTCTTC. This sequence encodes CASRVQGAYNEQFF.

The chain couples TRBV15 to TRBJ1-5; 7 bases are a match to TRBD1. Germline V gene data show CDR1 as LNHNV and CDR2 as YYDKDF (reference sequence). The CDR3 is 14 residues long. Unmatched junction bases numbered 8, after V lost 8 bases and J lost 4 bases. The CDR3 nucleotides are TGTGCCACCGGATACAGGGGCACAAATCAGCCCCAGCATTTT. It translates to CATGYRGTNQPQHF.

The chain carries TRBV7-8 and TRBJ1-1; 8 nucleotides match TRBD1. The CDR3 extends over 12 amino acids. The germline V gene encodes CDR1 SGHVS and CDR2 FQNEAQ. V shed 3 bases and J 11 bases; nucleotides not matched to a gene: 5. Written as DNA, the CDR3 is TGTGCCAGCAGCTTGTCCCGGGACAGGGCTTTCTTT. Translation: CASSLSRDRAFF.

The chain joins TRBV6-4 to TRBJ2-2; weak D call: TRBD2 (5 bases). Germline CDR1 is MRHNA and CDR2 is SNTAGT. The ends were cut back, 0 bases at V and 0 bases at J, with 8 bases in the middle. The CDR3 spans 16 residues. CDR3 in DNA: TGTGCCAGCAGTGACTCCTCTAGCTCGAACACCGGGGAGCTGTTTTTT. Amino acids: CASSDSSSSNTGELFF.

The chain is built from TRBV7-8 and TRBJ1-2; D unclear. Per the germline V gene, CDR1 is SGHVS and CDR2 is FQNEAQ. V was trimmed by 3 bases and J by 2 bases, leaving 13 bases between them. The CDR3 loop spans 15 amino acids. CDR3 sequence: CASSLTQSGNYGYTF. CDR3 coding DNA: TGTGCCAGCAGCTTGACTCAATCGGGAAACTATGGCTACACCTTC.

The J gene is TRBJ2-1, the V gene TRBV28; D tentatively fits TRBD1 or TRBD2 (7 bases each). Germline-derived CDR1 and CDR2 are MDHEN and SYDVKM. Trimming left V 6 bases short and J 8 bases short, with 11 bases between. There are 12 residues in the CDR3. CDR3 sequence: CASSQGGDEQFF. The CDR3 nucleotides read TGTGCCAGCAGCCAGGGGGGGGATGAGCAGTTCTTC.

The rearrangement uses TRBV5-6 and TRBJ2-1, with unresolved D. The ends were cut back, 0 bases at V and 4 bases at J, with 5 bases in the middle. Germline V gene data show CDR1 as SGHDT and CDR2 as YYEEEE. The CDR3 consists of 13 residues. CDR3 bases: TGTGCCAGCAGCTTGGTCCAATACAATGAGCAGTTCTTC. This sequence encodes CASSLVQYNEQFF. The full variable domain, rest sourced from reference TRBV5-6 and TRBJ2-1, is DAGVTQSPTHLIKTRGQQVTLRCSPKSGHDTVSWYQQALGQGPQFIFQYYEEEERQRGNFPDRFSGHQFPNYSSELNVNALLLGDSALYLCASSLVQYNEQFFGPGTRLTVL.

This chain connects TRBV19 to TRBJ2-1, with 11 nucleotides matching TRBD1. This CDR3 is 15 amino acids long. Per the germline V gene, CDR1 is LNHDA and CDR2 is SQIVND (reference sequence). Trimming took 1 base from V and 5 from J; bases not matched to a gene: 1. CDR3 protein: CASSIGDRGDNEQFF. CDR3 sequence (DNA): TGTGCCAGTAGTATAGGGGACAGGGGGGACAATGAGCAGTTCTTC.

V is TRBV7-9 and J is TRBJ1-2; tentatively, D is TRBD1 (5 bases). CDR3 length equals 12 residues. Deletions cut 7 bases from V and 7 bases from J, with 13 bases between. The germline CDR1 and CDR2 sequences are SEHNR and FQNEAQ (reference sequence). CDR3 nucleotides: TGTGCCAGCACACGGGGGACCAGTGGCTACACCTTC. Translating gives CASTRGTSGYTF.

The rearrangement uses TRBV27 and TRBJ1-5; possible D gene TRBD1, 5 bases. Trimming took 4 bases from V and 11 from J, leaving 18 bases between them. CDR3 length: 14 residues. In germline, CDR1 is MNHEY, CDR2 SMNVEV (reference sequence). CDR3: CASSSVGDLGAQHF. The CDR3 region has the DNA TGTGCCAGCAGTTCGGTCGGGGATCTGGGGGCCCAGCATTTT.

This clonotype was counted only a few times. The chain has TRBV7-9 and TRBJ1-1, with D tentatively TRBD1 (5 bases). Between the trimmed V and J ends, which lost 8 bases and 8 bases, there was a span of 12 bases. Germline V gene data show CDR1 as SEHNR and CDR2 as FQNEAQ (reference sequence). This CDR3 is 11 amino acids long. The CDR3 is CASLAGREAFF. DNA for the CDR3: TGTGCCAGCCTGGCAGGGCGCGAAGCTTTCTTT.

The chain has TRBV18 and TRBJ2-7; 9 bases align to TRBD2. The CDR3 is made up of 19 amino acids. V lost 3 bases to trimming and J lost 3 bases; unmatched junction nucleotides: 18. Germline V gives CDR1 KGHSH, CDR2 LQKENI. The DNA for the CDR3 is TGTGCCAGCTCACCTTCCCCCCAGGACGCAGGACTAGCGATCTACGAGCAGTACTTC. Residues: CASSPSPQDAGLAIYEQYF.

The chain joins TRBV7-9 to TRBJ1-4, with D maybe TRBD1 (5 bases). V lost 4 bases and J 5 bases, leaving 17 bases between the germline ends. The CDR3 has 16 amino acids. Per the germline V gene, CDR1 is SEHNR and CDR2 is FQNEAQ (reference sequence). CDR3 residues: CASSSSSGTGNEKLFF. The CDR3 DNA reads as TGTGCCAGCAGCTCAAGTTCCGGGACGGGGAATGAAAAACTGTTTTTT.

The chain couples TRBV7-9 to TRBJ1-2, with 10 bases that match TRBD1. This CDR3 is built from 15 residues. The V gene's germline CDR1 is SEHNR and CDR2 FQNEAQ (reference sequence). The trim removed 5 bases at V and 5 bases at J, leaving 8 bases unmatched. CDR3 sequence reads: CASSHSGQGIYGYTF. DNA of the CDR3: TGTGCCAGCAGCCACTCGGGACAGGGGATTTATGGCTACACCTTC.

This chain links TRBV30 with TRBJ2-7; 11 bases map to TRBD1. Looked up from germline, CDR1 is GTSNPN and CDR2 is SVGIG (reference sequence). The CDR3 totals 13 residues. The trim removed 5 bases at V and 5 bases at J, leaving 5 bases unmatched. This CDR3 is CAWAGTGGDEQYF. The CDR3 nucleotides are TGTGCCTGGGCCGGGACAGGGGGAGACGAGCAGTACTTC.

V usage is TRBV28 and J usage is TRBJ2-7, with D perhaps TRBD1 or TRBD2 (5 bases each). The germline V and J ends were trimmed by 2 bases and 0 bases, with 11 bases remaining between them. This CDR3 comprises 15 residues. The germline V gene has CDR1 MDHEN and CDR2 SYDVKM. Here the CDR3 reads CASSLPGTSSYEQYF. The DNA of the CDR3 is TGTGCCAGCAGTTTACCTGGGACCAGCTCCTACGAGCAGTACTTC.

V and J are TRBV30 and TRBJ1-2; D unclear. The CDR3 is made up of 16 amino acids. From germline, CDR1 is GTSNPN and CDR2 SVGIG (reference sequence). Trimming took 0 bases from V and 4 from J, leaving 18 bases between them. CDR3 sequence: CAWSVPEDFLVYGYTF. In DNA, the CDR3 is TGTGCCTGGAGTGTGCCCGAGGACTTTCTGGTCTATGGCTACACCTTC. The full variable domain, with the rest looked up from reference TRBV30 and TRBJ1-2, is SQTIHQWPATLVQPVGSPLSLECTVEGTSNPNLYWYRQAAGRGLQLLFYSVGIGQISSEVPQNLSASRPQDRQFILSSKKLLLSDSGFYLCAWSVPEDFLVYGYTFGSGTRLTVV.

The CDR3 DNA is TGTGCCAGCAGTGAACCCCAGAGGGCAGGGGACGGGGAGCTGTTTTTT. As protein: CASSEPQRAGDGELFF. This chain links TRBV25-1 with TRBJ2-2; the D gene is possibly TRBD1 (6 bases). Germline assignment: CDR1 MGHDK and CDR2 SYGVNS. V lost 2 bases and J 7 bases, leaving 17 bases between the germline ends. This CDR3 is 16 amino acids long.

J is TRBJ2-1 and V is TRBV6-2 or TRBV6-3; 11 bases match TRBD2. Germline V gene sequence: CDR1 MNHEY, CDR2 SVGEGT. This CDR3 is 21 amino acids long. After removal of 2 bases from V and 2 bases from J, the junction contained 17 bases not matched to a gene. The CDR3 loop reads CASSYPSSTSGSLVPYNEQFF. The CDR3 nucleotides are TGTGCCAGCAGTTACCCAAGCTCAACTAGCGGGAGTCTAGTCCCCTACAATGAGCAGTTCTTC.

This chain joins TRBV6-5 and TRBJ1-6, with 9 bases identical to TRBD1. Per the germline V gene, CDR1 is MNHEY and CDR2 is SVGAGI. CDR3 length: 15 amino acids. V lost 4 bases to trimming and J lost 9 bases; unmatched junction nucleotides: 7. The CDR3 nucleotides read TGTGCCAGCAGTTTAACAGGGGGCGCGGGTTCACCCCTCCACTTT. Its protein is CASSLTGGAGSPLHF.

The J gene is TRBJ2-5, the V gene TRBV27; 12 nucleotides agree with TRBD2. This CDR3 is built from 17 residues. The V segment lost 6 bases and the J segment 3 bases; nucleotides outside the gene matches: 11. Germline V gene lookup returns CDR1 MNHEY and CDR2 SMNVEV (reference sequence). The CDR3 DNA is TGTGCCAGCAGCTCACGACTAGCGGGGGAGGGAGAAGAGACCCAGTACTTC. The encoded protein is CASSSRLAGEGEETQYF.